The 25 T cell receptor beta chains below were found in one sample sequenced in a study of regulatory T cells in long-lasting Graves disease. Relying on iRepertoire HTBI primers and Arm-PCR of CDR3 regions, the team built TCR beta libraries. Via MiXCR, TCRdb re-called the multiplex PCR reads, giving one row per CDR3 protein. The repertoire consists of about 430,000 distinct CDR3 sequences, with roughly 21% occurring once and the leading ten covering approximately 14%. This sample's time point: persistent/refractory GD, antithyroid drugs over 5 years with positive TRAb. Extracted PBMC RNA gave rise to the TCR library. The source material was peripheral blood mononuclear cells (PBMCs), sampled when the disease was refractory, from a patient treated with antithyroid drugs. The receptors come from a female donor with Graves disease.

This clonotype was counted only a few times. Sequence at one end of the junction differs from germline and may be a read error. The CDR3: CASSLGGLAGPQETPYF. CDR3 DNA sequence: TGTGCCAGCAGCTTAGGGGGACTAGCGGGGCCACAAGAGACCCCGTACTTC. V and J are TRBV7-2 and TRBJ2-5, with 13 bases lining up with TRBD2. This CDR3 region has 17 residues. Germline V gene sequence: CDR1 SGHTA, CDR2 FQGNSA.

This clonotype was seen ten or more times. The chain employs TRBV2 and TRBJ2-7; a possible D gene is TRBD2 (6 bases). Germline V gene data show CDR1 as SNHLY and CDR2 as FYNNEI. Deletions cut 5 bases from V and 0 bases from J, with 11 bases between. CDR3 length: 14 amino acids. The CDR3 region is CASSSGLTSYEQYF. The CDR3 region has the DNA TGTGCCAGCAGTTCGGGACTCACCTCCTACGAGCAGTACTTC.

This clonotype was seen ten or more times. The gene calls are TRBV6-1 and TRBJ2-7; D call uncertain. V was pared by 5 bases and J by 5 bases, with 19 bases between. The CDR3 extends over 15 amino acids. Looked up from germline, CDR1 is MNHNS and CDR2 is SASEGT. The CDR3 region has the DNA TGTGCCAGCAGTACAATACTACCCCTGATCAACGAGCAGTACTTC. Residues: CASSTILPLINEQYF.

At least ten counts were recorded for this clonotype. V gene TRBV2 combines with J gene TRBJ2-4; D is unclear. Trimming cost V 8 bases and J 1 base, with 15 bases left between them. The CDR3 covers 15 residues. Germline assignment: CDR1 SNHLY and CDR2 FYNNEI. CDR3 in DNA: TGTGCCAGCTCGGGTGACCCACGGGCCAAAAACATTCAGTACTTC. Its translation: CASSGDPRAKNIQYF.

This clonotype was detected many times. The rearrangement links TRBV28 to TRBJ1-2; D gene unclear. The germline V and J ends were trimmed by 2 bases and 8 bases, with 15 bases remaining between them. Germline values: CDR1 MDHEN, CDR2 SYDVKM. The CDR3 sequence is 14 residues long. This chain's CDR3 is CASSLGGRKGGYTF. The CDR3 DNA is TGTGCCAGCAGTTTAGGTGGACGGAAAGGGGGCTACACCTTC.

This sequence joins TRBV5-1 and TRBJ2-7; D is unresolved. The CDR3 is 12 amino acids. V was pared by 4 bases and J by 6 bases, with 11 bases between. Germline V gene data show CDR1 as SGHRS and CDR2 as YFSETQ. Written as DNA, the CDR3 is TGCGCCAGCAGCCCCGAAGGAAGCGAGCAGTACTTC. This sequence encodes CASSPEGSEQYF.

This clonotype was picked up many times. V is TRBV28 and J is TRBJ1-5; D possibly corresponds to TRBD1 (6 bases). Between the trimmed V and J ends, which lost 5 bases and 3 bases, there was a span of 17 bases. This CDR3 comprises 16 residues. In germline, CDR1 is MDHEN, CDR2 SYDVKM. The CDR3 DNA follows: TGTGCCAGCAGTCTGAGACGACAGGTTCCCAATCAGCCCCAGCATTTT. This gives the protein CASSLRRQVPNQPQHF.

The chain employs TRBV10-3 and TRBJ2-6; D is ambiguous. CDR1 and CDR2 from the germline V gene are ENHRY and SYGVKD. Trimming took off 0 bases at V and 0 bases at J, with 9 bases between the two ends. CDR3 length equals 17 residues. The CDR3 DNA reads TGTGCCATCAGTGAGTCGACCAAATCCTCTGGGGCCAACGTCCTGACTTTC. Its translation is CAISESTKSSGANVLTF.

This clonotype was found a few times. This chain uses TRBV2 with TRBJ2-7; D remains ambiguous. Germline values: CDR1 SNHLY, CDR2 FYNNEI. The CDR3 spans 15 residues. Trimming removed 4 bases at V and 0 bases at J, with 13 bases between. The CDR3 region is CASSGLSPGSYEQYF. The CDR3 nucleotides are TGTGCCAGCAGTGGGCTGAGCCCCGGCTCCTACGAGCAGTACTTC.

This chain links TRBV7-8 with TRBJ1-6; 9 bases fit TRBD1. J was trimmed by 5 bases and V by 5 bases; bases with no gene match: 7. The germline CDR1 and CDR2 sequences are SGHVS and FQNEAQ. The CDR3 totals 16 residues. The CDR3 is CASSKRDRANNSPLHF. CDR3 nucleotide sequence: TGTGCCAGCAGCAAGAGGGACAGGGCAAATAATTCACCCCTCCACTTT.

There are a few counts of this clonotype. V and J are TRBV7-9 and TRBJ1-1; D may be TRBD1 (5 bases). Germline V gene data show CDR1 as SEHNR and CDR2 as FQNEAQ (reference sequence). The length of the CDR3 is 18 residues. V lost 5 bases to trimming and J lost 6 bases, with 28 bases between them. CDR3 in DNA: TGTGCCAGCAGCACCCTCGATTATTGGGGCAGGGAGGGCCCTGAAGCTTTCTTT. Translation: CASSTLDYWGREGPEAFF.

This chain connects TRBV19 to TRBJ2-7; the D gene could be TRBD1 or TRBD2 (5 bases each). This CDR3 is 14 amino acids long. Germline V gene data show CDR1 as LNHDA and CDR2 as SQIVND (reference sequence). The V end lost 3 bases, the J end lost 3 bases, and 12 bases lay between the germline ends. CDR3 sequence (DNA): TGTGCCAGTAGTATCTCCGGGACCAACTACGAGCAGTACTTC. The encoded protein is CASSISGTNYEQYF.

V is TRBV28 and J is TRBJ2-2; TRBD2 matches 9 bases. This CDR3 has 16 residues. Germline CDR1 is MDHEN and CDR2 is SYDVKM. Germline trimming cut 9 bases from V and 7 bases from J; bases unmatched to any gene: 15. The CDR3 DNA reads TGTGCCAGTGCCGGAGGAGCGGGAGGTTTCAACGGGGAGCTGTTTTTT. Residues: CASAGGAGGFNGELFF.

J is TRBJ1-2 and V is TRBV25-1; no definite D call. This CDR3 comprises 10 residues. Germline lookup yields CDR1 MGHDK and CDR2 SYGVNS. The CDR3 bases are TGTGCGACCAACAACTATGGCTACACCTTC. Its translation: CATNNYGYTF.

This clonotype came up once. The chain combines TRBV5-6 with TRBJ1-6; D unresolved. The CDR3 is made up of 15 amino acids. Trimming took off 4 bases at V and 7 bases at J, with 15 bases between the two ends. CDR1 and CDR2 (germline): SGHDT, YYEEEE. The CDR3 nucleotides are TGTGCCAGCAGCCCACTCGACCGGGTAAATTCACCCCTCCACTTT. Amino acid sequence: CASSPLDRVNSPLHF.

CDR3 loop: CASSLVRESHEQYF. DNA of the CDR3: TGCGCCAGCAGCTTGGTGCGGGAGTCGCACGAGCAGTACTTC. The chain joins TRBV5-1 to TRBJ2-7; 7 positions match TRBD2. The germline CDR1 and CDR2 sequences are SGHRS and YFSETQ. The junction had 5 bases not matched to a gene; V was cut back by 0 bases and J by 5 bases. This CDR3 contains 14 residues.

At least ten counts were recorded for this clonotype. The chain's CDR3 is CATAKGVSNQPQHF. Written as DNA, the CDR3 is TGTGCCACGGCTAAGGGGGTTAGCAATCAGCCCCAGCATTTT. V and J are TRBV12-3 or TRBV12-4 and TRBJ1-5; tentatively, D is TRBD1 (6 bases). This CDR3 is 14 amino acids long. With 10 bases removed from V and 0 bases from J, the gap between germline ends came to 13 bases.

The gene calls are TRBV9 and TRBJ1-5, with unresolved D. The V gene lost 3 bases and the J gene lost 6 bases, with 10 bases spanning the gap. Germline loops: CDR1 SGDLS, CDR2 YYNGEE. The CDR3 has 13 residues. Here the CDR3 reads CASSGGEGQPQHF. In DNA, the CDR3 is TGTGCCAGCAGCGGGGGAGAGGGTCAGCCCCAGCATTTT.

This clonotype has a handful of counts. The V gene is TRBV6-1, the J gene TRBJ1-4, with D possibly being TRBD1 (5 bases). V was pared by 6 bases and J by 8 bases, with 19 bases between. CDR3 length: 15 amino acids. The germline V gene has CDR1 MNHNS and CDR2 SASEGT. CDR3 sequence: CASSPLGGGKEKLFF. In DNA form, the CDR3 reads TGTGCCAGCAGCCCCCTGGGCGGGGGAAAAGAAAAACTGTTTTTT.

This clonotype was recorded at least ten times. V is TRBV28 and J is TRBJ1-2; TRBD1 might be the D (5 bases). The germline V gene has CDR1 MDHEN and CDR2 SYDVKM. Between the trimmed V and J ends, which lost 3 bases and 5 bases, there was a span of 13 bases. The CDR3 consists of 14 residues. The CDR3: CASSFDVGAYGYTF. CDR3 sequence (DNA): TGTGCCAGCAGTTTCGATGTTGGGGCTTATGGCTACACCTTC.

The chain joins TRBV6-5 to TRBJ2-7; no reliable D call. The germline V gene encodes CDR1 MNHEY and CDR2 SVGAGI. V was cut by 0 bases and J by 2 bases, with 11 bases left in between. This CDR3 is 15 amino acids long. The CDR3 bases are TGTGCCAGCAGTTACTCCCCAGCTTTTGCCTACGAGCAGTACTTC. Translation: CASSYSPAFAYEQYF.

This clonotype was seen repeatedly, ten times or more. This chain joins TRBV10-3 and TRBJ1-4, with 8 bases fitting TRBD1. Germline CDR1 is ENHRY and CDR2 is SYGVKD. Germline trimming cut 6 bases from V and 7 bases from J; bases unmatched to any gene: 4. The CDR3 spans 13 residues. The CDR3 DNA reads TGTGCCATCAGCCAGGGGGCTGGTGAAAAACTGTTTTTT. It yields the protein CAISQGAGEKLFF.

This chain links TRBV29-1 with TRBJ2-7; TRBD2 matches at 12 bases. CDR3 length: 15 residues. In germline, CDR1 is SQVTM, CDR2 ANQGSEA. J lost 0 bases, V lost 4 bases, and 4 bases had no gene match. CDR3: CSVGLAGVSSYEQYF. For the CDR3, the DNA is TGCAGCGTTGGACTAGCGGGAGTTTCCTCCTACGAGCAGTACTTC.

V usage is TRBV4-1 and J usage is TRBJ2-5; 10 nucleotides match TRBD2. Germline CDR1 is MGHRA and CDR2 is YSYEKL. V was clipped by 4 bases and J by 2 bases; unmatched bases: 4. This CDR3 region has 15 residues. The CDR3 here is CASSPASGSQETQYF. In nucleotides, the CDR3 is TGCGCCAGCAGCCCGGCTAGCGGGAGTCAAGAGACCCAGTACTTC.

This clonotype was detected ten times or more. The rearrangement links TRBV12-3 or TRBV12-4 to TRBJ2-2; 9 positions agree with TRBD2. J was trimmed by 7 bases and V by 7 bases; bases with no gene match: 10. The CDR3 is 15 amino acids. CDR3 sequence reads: CASTNSGTSIGELFF. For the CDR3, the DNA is TGTGCCAGCACTAATTCCGGGACTAGCATCGGGGAGCTGTTTTTT.